This TCR beta chain came from a study of patients and donors after allogeneic stem cell transplantation. TCRdb recomputed calls from the RT-PCR reads with MiXCR, one row per CDR3 protein. The repertoire holds 150,000 to 250,000 distinct CDR3 sequences, with roughly 40% as singletons. V shed 8 bases, J shed 5 bases, and the junction held 5 bases outside the gene matches. The CDR3 is made up of 12 amino acids. Germline CDR1 ENHRY, CDR2 SYGVKD. Sequencing was carried out using blood, either unsorted or a sorted T cell fraction (not recorded which). V gene TRBV10-3 combines with J gene TRBJ2-7; 8 bases map to TRBD1. The clonotype originates from a human donor who was either an allogeneic HSCT recipient or a stem cell or donor lymphocyte infusion donor (not recorded which). It is not recorded whose cells these are; they may come from a transplant donor. This chain's CDR3 is CAIWAGGNEQYF. Written as DNA, the CDR3 is TGTGCCATCTGGGCAGGGGGCAACGAGCAGTACTTC.